The clone carrying this T cell receptor (beta chain) was observed a few times. The antigen remains undetermined. This sample is part of a study of T-cell memory formation after mild COVID-19. In the study overall: Clustering of TCRs was largely donor specific.

Study-level results: There was a balanced CD4/CD8 profile in clones contracting day 15 to 85, and later expanders leaned CD4+. Contracting CD4+ clones lay largely in CM and EM, with CD8+ ones residing in EMRA.

Sample barcodes and UMIs were carried by the TCR alpha and TCR beta cDNA libraries that 5'RACE generated with constant-segment primers. TCRdb processed the 5' RACE reads anew with MiXCR; each CDR3 protein has one entry. The table lists fewer than 95,000 distinct CDR3 sequences, less than 15% of them singletons. CDR1 and CDR2 (germline): MGHDK, SYGVNS. The CDR3 consists of 16 residues. Trimming shortened V by 0 bases and J by 0 bases, and 8 bases separated the two germline ends. Sequenced: PBMCs or a T cell subset sorted from them (not recorded which). The chain links TRBV25-1 to TRBJ2-2; tentatively, D is TRBD2 (6 bases). This clonotype was sampled from an adult woman who had mild COVID-19 (a few samples of this study predate the infection). Cell type and time point are not known. The CDR3 region is CASSEYQRANTGELFF. As DNA, the CDR3 is TGTGCCAGCAGTGAATATCAGCGGGCGAACACCGGGGAGCTGTTTTTT.